Reported below is one T cell receptor (beta chain). The antigen is undetermined. Use of 60 Vbeta and 13 Jbeta primers characterized the PCR. Some clones are missing from TCRdb's copy, which holds only in-frame ones; the method was immunoSEQ multiplex PCR. The profile shows 200,000 to 250,000 clones, almost 85% of them singletons. The junction had 4 bases not matched to a gene; V was cut back by 0 bases and J by 6 bases. CDR1 is MNHEY, CDR2 SVGAGI, per germline. The CDR3 is 14 amino acids. This sample was included in a study of cytomegalovirus exposure and HLA in healthy donors. Study observations and caveats: Association of approximately 18,000 TCR beta sequences with HLA alleles was found at 0.05 false discovery rate in a later analysis. More clonal expansion characterized HLA-associated TCR beta chains than equally common others in a later analysis.

The genes are TRBV6-5 and TRBJ2-7; 8 bases fit TRBD1. The sample consisted of PBMCs. The clonotype comes from a woman aged 35 to 49 in good health and CMV-seronegative. The CDR3 reads CASSYSITGGEQYF. The CDR3 nucleotides read TGTGCCAGCAGTTACTCGATAACAGGGGGCGAGCAGTACTTC.